This is a list of T cell receptor beta chains from one sample in a study of blood T cell repertoires in COVID-19. The repertoire was sequenced with immunoSEQ multiplex PCR; TCRdb's copy has only in-frame clones and lacks some. Of 140,000 or so clones detected, 88% appear once; the ten largest clones hold 10% to 13%. The sequencing sample was made of peripheral blood. These receptors all stem from a man in his sixties with active or convalescent COVID-19. The CDR3 runs from the conserved cysteine through the conserved F or W. A D gene is named only where the DNA matches it firmly. Size is omitted from some rows. Given values are once, few, many or a class for expanded clones.

D gene	clone size	V gene	J gene	CDR3 DNA	CDR3 protein
TRBD1	NA	TRBV5-1	TRBJ1-1	TGCGCCAGCAGCTACAGGGGGCAGGGAGAAGCTTTCTTT	CASSYRGQGEAFF
TRBD2	few	TRBV2	TRBJ2-7	TGTGCCAGCAGGTTAGCGGGAGACGAGCAGTACTTC	CASRLAGDEQYF
TRBD1	NA	TRBV5-1	TRBJ2-7	TGCGCCAGCAGCACCGGACAGGCCGCCCTCGAGCAGTACTTC	CASSTGQAALEQYF
TRBD1	once	TRBV12-3/TRBV12-4	TRBJ2-2	TGTGCCAGCAGTGTACAGGGGACCGGGGAGCTGTTTTTT	CASSVQGTGELFF
TRBD1	NA	TRBV29-1	TRBJ2-2	TGCAGCGGGAGGACAGGGTCGAACACCGGGGAGCTGTTTTTT	CSGRTGSNTGELFF
NA	NA	TRBV9	TRBJ2-3	TGTGCCAGCAGCGTAGTTATGACAGATACGCAGTATTTT	CASSVVMTDTQYF
NA	NA	TRBV6-6	TRBJ1-1	TGTGCCAGCAGTGACGGGCGGGGACTAGGCACTGAAGCTTTCTTT	CASSDGRGLGTEAFF
NA	NA	TRBV4-1	TRBJ1-3	TGCGCCAGCAGCCAAGGGGGAGCCCCCGGAGGAAACACCATATATTTT	CASSQGGAPGGNTIYF
NA	NA	TRBV3-1/TRBV3-2	TRBJ2-3	TGTGCCAGCAGACTCGGGAGCACAGATACGCAGTATTTT	CASRLGSTDTQYF
NA	NA	TRBV7-3	TRBJ2-1	TGTGCCAGCAGCTTAGAGGCCACTAGGAGCAATGAGCAGTTCTTC	CASSLEATRSNEQFF
NA	NA	TRBV2	TRBJ2-7	TGTGCCAGCAGGGACTTGAGGGCGCCACGAGGCTACGAGCAGTACTTC	CASRDLRAPRGYEQYF
NA	once	TRBV13	TRBJ2-1	TGTGCCAGCAGCCCCGGGCTAGCTCGGTCTGAGTTCTTC	CASSPGLARSEFF
TRBD2	NA	TRBV7-7	TRBJ2-1	TGTGCTAGCAGCCCTGGGACTAGCGGGAGGCACAATGAGCAGTTCTTC	CASSPGTSGRHNEQFF
TRBD1	NA	TRBV19	TRBJ2-7	TGTGCCAGTAGTATCGGGGACAGGGTGCACGAGCAGTACTTC	CASSIGDRVHEQYF